Here is one T cell receptor (beta chain) with its context. Its specificity is not known. The sample originates from a study of Tregs in tolerant kidney transplant recipients. Data came from immunoSEQ multiplex PCR; TCRdb stores just in-frame clones and leaves some out. The data contain 100,000 to 150,000 clones, about 90% of them singletons. Study-wide findings and caveats: The most relevant donor-specific Treg TCRbeta repertoire apparently came from expansion with activated donor B cells. Few patients were studied, so findings need validation in larger groups.

Unstimulated Tregs (CD4+CD25+CD127-) and CD4+CD25- non-Tregs were sorted from PBMCs. Germline CDR1 reads SNHLY; CDR2 reads FYNNEI. CDR3 size: 11 residues. V was trimmed by 6 bases and J by 10 bases, leaving 12 bases between them. This chain connects TRBV2 to TRBJ1-1; D perhaps matches TRBD1 (5 bases). This sequence originates from a human donor in good health. Material for sequencing was CD4+ T cells from blood. CDR3 protein: CASSVGDGAFF. For the CDR3, the DNA is TGTGCCAGCAGCGTCGGGGACGGAGCTTTCTTT.